This T cell receptor beta chain was sequenced in a study of early T cells in non-severe SARS-CoV-2 infection. TCRdb processed the 5' RACE reads anew with MiXCR; each CDR3 protein has one entry. This sample carries around 58,000 distinct CDR3 sequences, approximately 11% of them seen once, and the ten largest clones take roughly a tenth. Many counts were recorded for this clonotype. Trimming took off 5 bases at V and 6 bases at J, with 34 bases between the two ends. CDR3 length: 21 residues. Germline V gene sequence: CDR1 LNHDA, CDR2 SQIVND (reference sequence). This TCR was recovered from an adult who was a healthcare worker with PCR-confirmed SARS-CoV-2 infection or an uninfected control (not recorded which). Sequencing input: whole blood. The genes are TRBV19 and TRBJ2-2, with D tentatively TRBD1 (7 bases). The CDR3 spells CASSARQGAGLLRRSAGELFF. DNA of the CDR3: TGTGCCAGTAGTGCTCGACAGGGAGCGGGCCTACTCCGGAGGAGCGCCGGGGAGCTGTTTTTT.